The next 14 T cell receptor beta chains were all read from a single sample in a study of shared clonotypes between healthy human individuals. The method was immunoSEQ multiplex PCR; TCRdb's version includes in-frame clones alone and lacks a portion of them. The profile shows about 1 million clones, around 74% of them singletons. Input material: memory CD4+ T cells sorted from blood. Subset specified: CD45RA-negative fraction. Receptors originate from a man aged 18 to 35 in good health.

The J gene is TRBJ1-1, the V gene TRBV6-5, with 7 bases identical to TRBD1. V shed 2 bases, J shed 5 bases, and the junction held 5 bases outside the gene matches. Germline V lookup: CDR1 MNHEY, CDR2 SVGAGI. There are 14 residues in the CDR3. Written as DNA, the CDR3 is TGTGCCAGCAGTTACCTGACAGGGAGGACTGAAGCTTTCTTT. Translating it yields CASSYLTGRTEAFF.

This clone was picked up many times. The chain is built from TRBV25-1 and TRBJ1-6; D ambiguous. Looked up from germline, CDR1 is MGHDK and CDR2 is SYGVNS. The CDR3 sequence is 16 residues long. V was clipped by 4 bases and J by 9 bases, with 19 bases between them. CDR3 nucleotide sequence: TGTGCCAGCAGTGCACCTGGTCCCCTGGTAGCTTCACCCCTCCACTTT. This encodes CASSAPGPLVASPLHF.

The chain recombines TRBV2 with TRBJ2-4, with D perhaps being TRBD1 or TRBD2 (5 bases each). This CDR3 spans 15 amino acids. The germline V gene encodes CDR1 SNHLY and CDR2 FYNNEI. Trimming removed 6 bases from V and 0 bases from J, with 12 bases in between. CDR3 DNA sequence: TGTGCCAGCAGCTCTTTGGGGGTAGCCAAAAACATTCAGTACTTC. Its translation is CASSSLGVAKNIQYF.

The genes are TRBV7-6 and TRBJ2-2; 11 nucleotides match TRBD2. The CDR3 has 17 residues. Germline trimming cut 2 bases from V and 0 bases from J; bases unmatched to any gene: 2. CDR1 SGHVS and CDR2 FNYEAQ come from the germline V gene. As DNA, the CDR3 is TGTGCCAGCAGCTTACTAGCGGGGGGTCCGAACACCGGGGAGCTGTTTTTT. It specifies CASSLLAGGPNTGELFF.

The chain joins TRBV6-1 to TRBJ2-3; 9 bases line up with TRBD1. The trim removed 4 bases at V and 2 bases at J, leaving 10 bases unmatched. The CDR3 sequence is 17 residues long. The germline CDR1 and CDR2 sequences are MNHNS and SASEGT. CDR3 region: CASSVEGQGVFTDTQYF. The CDR3 DNA reads as TGTGCCAGCAGTGTCGAGGGACAGGGTGTTTTCACAGATACGCAGTATTTT.

The chain carries TRBV19 and TRBJ2-2, with D perhaps being TRBD1 or TRBD2 (6 bases each). The CDR3 sequence is 15 residues long. Deletions cut 5 bases from V and 5 bases from J, with 15 bases between. Germline V gene lookup returns CDR1 LNHDA and CDR2 SQIVND (reference sequence). The CDR3 loop is CASSPGAVRTGELFF. CDR3 DNA: TGTGCCAGTAGTCCGGGGGCCGTCCGGACCGGGGAGCTGTTTTTT. Combining the CDR3 with reference TRBV19 and TRBJ2-2 gives the whole variable domain DGGITQSPKYLFRKEGQNVTLSCEQNLNHDAMYWYRQDPGQGLRLIYYSQIVNDFQKGDIAEGYSVSREKKESFPLTVTSAQKNPTAFYLCASSPGAVRTGELFFGEGSRLTVL.

The CDR3 region is CASSALGESYNEQFF. The CDR3 nucleotides read TGTGCCAGCAGTGCACTAGGAGAATCCTACAATGAGCAGTTCTTC. V is TRBV2 and J is TRBJ2-1; tentative D call: TRBD2 (5 bases). The CDR3 covers 15 residues. Trimming removed 4 bases at V and 1 base at J, with 11 bases between. Germline V lookup: CDR1 SNHLY, CDR2 FYNNEI.

J is TRBJ1-2 and V is TRBV30; tentative D call: TRBD1 (6 bases). The V gene's germline CDR1 is GTSNPN and CDR2 SVGIG (reference sequence). CDR3 size: 13 residues. Trimming removed 5 bases from V and 4 bases from J, with 14 bases in between. This CDR3 is CAWSTGTFYGYTF. DNA of the CDR3: TGTGCCTGGTCCACAGGGACTTTCTATGGCTACACCTTC.

This sequence joins TRBV6-5 and TRBJ2-2, with TRBD2 identical over 7 bases. Looked up from germline, CDR1 is MNHEY and CDR2 is SVGAGI. This CDR3 comprises 14 residues. Germline trimming cut 6 bases from V and 4 bases from J; bases unmatched to any gene: 5. The CDR3 sequence is CASRPLASTGELFF. DNA of the CDR3: TGTGCCAGCAGGCCACTAGCGAGCACCGGGGAGCTGTTTTTT.

The chain has TRBV15 and TRBJ2-1; weak D call: TRBD2 (6 bases). The germline CDR1 and CDR2 sequences are LNHNV and YYDKDF (reference sequence). The CDR3 is 14 amino acids. V lost 2 bases and J 8 bases, leaving 13 bases between the germline ends. DNA for the CDR3: TGTGCCACCAGCAGACATTACGGAGGGGATGAGCAGTTCTTC. This gives the protein CATSRHYGGDEQFF.

This chain connects TRBV5-6 to TRBJ2-1, with 12 bases aligning to TRBD2. J gave up 1 base and V 4 bases, and 3 bases lay outside the gene matches. Germline values: CDR1 SGHDT, CDR2 YYEEEE. This CDR3 spans 16 amino acids. The DNA of the CDR3 is TGTGCCAGCAGCCGGACTAGCGGGAAATCCTACAATGAGCAGTTCTTC. Translating gives CASSRTSGKSYNEQFF.

V usage is TRBV13 and J usage is TRBJ2-5; D not certain. V lost 1 base to trimming and J lost 5 bases, with 17 bases between them. CDR1 and CDR2 (germline): PRHDT, FYEKMQ (reference sequence). The CDR3 is 16 residues long. The CDR3 here is CASSLASLGTRETQYF. CDR3 in DNA: TGTGCCAGCAGCTTAGCCTCCCTAGGAACCAGGGAGACCCAGTACTTC.

The chain combines TRBV2 with TRBJ1-5; perhaps TRBD1 as D (6 bases). V lost 6 bases to trimming and J lost 0 bases, with 12 bases between them. The CDR3 length is 15 residues. CDR1 and CDR2 from the germline V gene are SNHLY and FYNNEI. CDR3 DNA sequence: TGTGCCAGCAGGCTAGGGGGGGCTAGCAATCAGCCCCAGCATTTT. Its protein is CASRLGGASNQPQHF.

The chain is built from TRBV5-1 and TRBJ1-1; TRBD1 aligns across 7 bases. The CDR3 extends over 14 amino acids. The ends lost 4 bases at V and 7 bases at J; junction bases unmatched: 10. Germline V gives CDR1 SGHRS, CDR2 YFSETQ. DNA for the CDR3: TGCGCCAGCAGCGTCTACAGGGGTTCTAATGAAGCTTTCTTT. This gives the protein CASSVYRGSNEAFF.